This T cell receptor (beta chain) stems from a study of PD-1 blockade in mismatch repair-deficient tumors. Turning to the study itself: All were previously treated, progressing patients with about a dozen mismatch repair-deficient cancer types.

The TCR-sequenced patients were a few responders to pembrolizumab. Germline V CDR1 and CDR2: MNHEY, SMNVEV (reference sequence). The CDR3 has 17 amino acids. With 3 bases clipped from V and 5 bases from J, the junction kept 10 bases outside the gene matches. General study findings and limits: Tumor-resident clones, often undetectable pretreatment in blood, expanded then contracted after pembrolizumab.

Points on this clone: Its antigen is not known.

TCRdb's table, derived via immunoSEQ multiplex PCR, lists solely in-frame clones and lacks some. This sample yields under 150,000 clones, of which 86% are seen a single time; about 13% belongs to the top ten. This specimen consisted of peripheral blood, obtained 44 weeks after starting pembrolizumab. The rearrangement uses TRBV27 and TRBJ2-3, with 11 bases aligning to TRBD2. The TCR was taken from an adult with mismatch repair-deficient cancer. The CDR3 here is CASSFADTSGRRDTQYF. The CDR3 nucleotides are TGTGCCAGCAGTTTCGCGGATACTAGCGGGAGACGAGATACGCAGTATTTT.